This T cell receptor beta chain was observed in a study of cytomegalovirus exposure and HLA in healthy donors. Study summary: As released early, the data held some 80 million unique TCRs from HLA-typed donors.

Concerning this clone itself: Its antigen remains unidentified.

The study, taken as a whole, reports: HLA-A and HLA-B allele assignments for most subjects were reportedly predicted accurately using TCR beta sequences. HLA allele associations emerged for 15,000 to 20,000 TCR beta sequences in a later analysis, at 0.05 false discovery rate.

Both 60 Vbeta primers and 13 Jbeta primers went into the PCR. The table came from immunoSEQ multiplex PCR; TCRdb's copy has only in-frame clones and leaves some out. This sample has about 140,000 clones, with around 79% found just once. The CDR3 length is 14 residues. Trimming removed 6 bases at V and 4 bases at J, with 14 bases between. CDR1 SGHKS and CDR2 YYEKEE come from the germline V gene (reference sequence). The sequence derives from a man between 18 and 35 years old in good health and CMV-seronegative. The chain joins TRBV5-5 to TRBJ2-1; possible D gene TRBD1, 5 bases. The specimen sequenced was PBMCs. The CDR3 nucleotides read TGTGCCAGCACCCCCCGCGCAGGGTACAATGAGCAGTTCTTC. Its translation: CASTPRAGYNEQFF.